This is a list of T cell receptor beta chains from one sample in a study of blood T cell repertoires in COVID-19. Here immunoSEQ multiplex PCR was the method, and the copy in TCRdb shows in-frame clones only, minus some. The table has about 73,000 clones, 65% to 85% seen once. Sequences were obtained from peripheral blood. These receptors all stem from a human donor in a cohort sampled during active COVID-19. Each CDR3 is given with its conserved first and last residue. D genes are given only for firm matches.

>TRBV6-1|TRBJ1-2|NA
CASSEPDRSNYGYTF
>TRBV6-5|TRBJ1-2|NA
CASSYAGGLFGYTF
>TRBV5-4|TRBJ2-5|TRBD2
CASSFGTSVVETQYF
>TRBV5-4|TRBJ1-1|TRBD1
CASSYGQGARTEAFF
>TRBV5-6|TRBJ2-3|NA
CASSLGGAGDTQYF
>TRBV7-2|TRBJ2-3|TRBD2
CASSPGSGAGDTQYF
>TRBV27|TRBJ2-1|NA
CASSLSSLSSYNEQFF
>TRBV4-3|TRBJ2-7|TRBD2
CASSQNTAAGGEQYF
>TRBV7-2|TRBJ2-7|NA
CASSLAVGVYEQYF
>TRBV2|TRBJ2-2|TRBD2
CASRKGLAGGSNTGELFF
>TRBV5-1|TRBJ2-1|NA
CASSLEAGPGNEQFF
>TRBV5-1|TRBJ2-5|NA
CASSWGTRAETQYF
>TRBV7-9|TRBJ1-2|NA
CASSYPETGTNYGYTF
>TRBV28|TRBJ2-7|NA
CASSPRGSHLHEQYF
>TRBV5-4|TRBJ1-3|TRBD1
CASSSGLGTAGNTIYF
>TRBV7-2|TRBJ2-3|TRBD2
CASSLWVSGGATDTQYF
>TRBV19|TRBJ1-1|NA
CASSAADSNTEAFF
>TRBV6-2/TRBV6-3|TRBJ2-3|TRBD2
CASSGPFRGVEDTQYF
>TRBV24-1|TRBJ1-3|NA
CATSDKTGISGNTIYF
>TRBV6-5|TRBJ2-6|NA
CASSYEGSSGANVLTF
>TRBV28|TRBJ2-1|NA
CASSPPAGPNNEQFF
>TRBV19|TRBJ2-7|TRBD1
CASSPGATGASYEQYF
>TRBV6-2/TRBV6-3|TRBJ2-7|NA
CASSATSTYEQYF
>TRBV6-1|TRBJ1-6|TRBD1
CASSEGTGVRGSLHF
>TRBV2|TRBJ2-3|TRBD2
CASSWTSGGADTQYF
>TRBV19|TRBJ2-2|TRBD1
CASSPGQGWRAWTGELFF
>TRBV7-9|TRBJ2-5|NA
CASSFRDLQETQYF
>TRBV7-2|TRBJ2-2|NA
CASSAGKSYTGELFF
>TRBV5-6|TRBJ2-1|NA
CASSLAGVDYNEQFF